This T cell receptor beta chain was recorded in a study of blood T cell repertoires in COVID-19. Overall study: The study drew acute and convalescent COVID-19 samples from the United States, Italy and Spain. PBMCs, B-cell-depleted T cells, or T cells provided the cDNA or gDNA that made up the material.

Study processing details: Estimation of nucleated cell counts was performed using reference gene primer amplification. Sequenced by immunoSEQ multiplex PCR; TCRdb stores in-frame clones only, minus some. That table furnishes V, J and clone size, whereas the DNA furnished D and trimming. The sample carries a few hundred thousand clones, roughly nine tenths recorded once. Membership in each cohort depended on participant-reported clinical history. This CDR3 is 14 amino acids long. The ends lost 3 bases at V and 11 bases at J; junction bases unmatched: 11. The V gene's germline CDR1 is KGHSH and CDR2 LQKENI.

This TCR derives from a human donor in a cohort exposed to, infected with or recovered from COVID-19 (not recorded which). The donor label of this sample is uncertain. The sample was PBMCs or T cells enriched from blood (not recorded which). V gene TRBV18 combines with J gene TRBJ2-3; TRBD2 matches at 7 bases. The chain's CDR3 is CASSPGMERGGQYF. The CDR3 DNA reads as TGTGCCAGCTCACCTGGAATGGAGCGGGGAGGGCAGTATTTT. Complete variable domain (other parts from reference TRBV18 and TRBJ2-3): NAGVMQNPRHLVRRRGQEARLRCSPMKGHSHVYWYRQLPEEGLKFMVYLQKENIIDESGMPKERFSAEFPKEGPSILRIQQVVRGDSAAYFCASSPGMERGGQYFGPGTRLTVL.